This T cell receptor (beta chain) was retrieved from a study of T-cell memory formation after mild COVID-19. Study at large: Largely, the TCR clusters proved donor specific. General study points: For second-wave clones that peaked at day 37, SARS-CoV-2 specificity went unverified. Pre-infection memory contained some responding clones, which suggested that cross-reactive memory had joined.

TCR alpha and TCR beta cDNA libraries carrying sample barcodes and UMIs came from 5'RACE with constant-segment primers. TCRdb re-called the 5' RACE reads through MiXCR, storing one row per CDR3 protein. The sample gives some 150,000 distinct CDR3 sequences, over 15% of which show up once; under 2.5% is in the top ten. On this clonotype: What it recognizes is unknown.

The CDR3 extends over 15 amino acids. J lost 5 bases, V lost 4 bases, and 5 bases had no gene match. From germline, CDR1 is LGHNA and CDR2 YSLEER. The chain employs TRBV4-3 and TRBJ1-1; 12 bases map to TRBD1. Source material: PBMCs or a T cell subset sorted from them (not recorded which). This sequence was found in an adult woman who had mild COVID-19 (a few samples of this study predate the infection). Cell type and time point are not known. CDR3 sequence: CASSPGQGAETEAFF. For the CDR3, the DNA is TGCGCCAGCAGCCCGGGACAGGGGGCGGAAACTGAAGCTTTCTTT.